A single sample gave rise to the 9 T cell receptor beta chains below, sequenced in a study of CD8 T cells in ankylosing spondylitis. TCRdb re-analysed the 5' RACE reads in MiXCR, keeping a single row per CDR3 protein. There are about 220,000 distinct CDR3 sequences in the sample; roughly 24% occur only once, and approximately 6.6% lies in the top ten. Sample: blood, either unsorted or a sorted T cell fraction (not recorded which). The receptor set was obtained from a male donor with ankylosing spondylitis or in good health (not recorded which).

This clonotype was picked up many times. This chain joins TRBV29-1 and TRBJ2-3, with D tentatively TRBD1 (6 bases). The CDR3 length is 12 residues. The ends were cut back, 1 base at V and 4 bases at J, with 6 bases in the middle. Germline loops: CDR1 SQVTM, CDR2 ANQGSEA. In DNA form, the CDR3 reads TGCAGCGTTGAAGCAGGGGCAGATACGCAGTATTTT. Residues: CSVEAGADTQYF.

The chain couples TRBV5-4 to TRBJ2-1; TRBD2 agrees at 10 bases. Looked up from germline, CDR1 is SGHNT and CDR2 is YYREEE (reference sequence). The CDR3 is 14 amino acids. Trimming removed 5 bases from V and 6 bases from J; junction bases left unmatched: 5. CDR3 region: CASRTGLASNEQFF. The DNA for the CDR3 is TGTGCCAGCAGAACGGGACTAGCGAGCAATGAGCAGTTCTTC.

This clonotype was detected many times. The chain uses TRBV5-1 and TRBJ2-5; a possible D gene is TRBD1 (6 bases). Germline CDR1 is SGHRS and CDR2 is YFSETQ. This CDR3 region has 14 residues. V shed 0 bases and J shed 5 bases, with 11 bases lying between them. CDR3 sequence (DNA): TGCGCCAGCAGCTTGGGACAGGTGCGGGAGACCCAGTACTTC. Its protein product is CASSLGQVRETQYF. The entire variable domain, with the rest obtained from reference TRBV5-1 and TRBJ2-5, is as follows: KAGVTQTPRYLIKTRGQQVTLSCSPISGHRSVSWYQQTPGQGLQFLFEYFSETQRNKGNFPGRFSGRQFSNSRSEMNVSTLELGDSALYLCASSLGQVRETQYFGPGTRLLVL.

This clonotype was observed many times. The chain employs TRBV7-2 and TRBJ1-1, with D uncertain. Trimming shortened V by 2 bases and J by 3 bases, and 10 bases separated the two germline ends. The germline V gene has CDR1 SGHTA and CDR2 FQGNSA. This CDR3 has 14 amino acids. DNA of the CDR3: TGTGCCAGCAGCTTATCGGGGAGGCACACTGAAGCTTTCTTT. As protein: CASSLSGRHTEAFF.

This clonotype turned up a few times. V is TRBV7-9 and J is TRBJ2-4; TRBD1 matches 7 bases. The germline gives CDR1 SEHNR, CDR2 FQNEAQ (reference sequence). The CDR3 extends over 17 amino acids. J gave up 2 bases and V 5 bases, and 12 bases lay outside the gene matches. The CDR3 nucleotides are TGTGCCAGCAGCATCGGACAGGCGTTTCGATCCAAAAACATTCAGTACTTC. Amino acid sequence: CASSIGQAFRSKNIQYF. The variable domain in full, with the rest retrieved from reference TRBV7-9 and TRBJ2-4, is DTGVSQNPRHKITKRGQNVTFRCDPISEHNRLYWYRQTLGQGPEFLTYFQNEAQLEKSRLLSDRFSAERPKGSFSTLEIQRTEQGDSAMYLCASSIGQAFRSKNIQYFGAGTRLSVL.

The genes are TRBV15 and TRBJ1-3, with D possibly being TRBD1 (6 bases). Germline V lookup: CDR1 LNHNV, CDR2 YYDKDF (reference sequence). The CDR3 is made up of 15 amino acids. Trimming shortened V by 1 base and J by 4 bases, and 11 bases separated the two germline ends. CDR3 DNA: TGTGCCACCAGCAGAGCAGGGGCTAAAGGAAACACCATATATTTT. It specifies CATSRAGAKGNTIYF.

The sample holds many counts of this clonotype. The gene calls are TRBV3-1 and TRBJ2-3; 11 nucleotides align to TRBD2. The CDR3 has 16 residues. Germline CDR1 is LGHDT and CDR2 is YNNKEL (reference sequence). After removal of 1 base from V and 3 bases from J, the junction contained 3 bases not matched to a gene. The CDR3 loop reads CASSQVAGGLTDTQYF. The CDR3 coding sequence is TGTGCCAGCAGCCAAGTAGCGGGAGGGCTTACAGATACGCAGTATTTT.

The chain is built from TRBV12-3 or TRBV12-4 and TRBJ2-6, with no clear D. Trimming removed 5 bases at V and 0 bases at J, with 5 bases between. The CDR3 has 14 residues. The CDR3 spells CASSRGSGANVLTF. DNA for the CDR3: TGTGCCAGCAGTCGCGGCTCTGGGGCCAACGTCCTGACTTTC.

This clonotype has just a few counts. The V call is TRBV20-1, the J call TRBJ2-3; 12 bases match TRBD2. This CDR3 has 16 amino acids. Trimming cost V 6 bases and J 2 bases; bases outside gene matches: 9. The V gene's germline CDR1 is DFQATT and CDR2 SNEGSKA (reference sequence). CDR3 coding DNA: TGCAGTGCCAAACCCTGGACTAGCGGGAACACAGATACGCAGTATTTT. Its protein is CSAKPWTSGNTDTQYF.